The clone carrying this T cell receptor (beta chain) was recorded at least ten times. There are 13 residues in the CDR3. The germline gives CDR1 LNHNV, CDR2 YYDKDF (reference sequence). Trimming removed 1 base from V and 8 bases from J; junction bases left unmatched: 1. This sample was taken from a study of T cells after yellow fever vaccination. TCRdb reprocessed the 5' RACE reads via MiXCR and lists one record per CDR3 protein. The data show about 74,000 distinct CDR3 sequences, around 6.5% seen once. This chain uses TRBV15 with TRBJ2-1, with 8 bases that match TRBD2. The sample here was CD8+ T cells sorted from PBMCs, taken 5 to 6 days after the first yellow fever vaccination. The source is a young man who received the YFV17D yellow fever vaccine. Here the CDR3 reads CATSRVSGDEQFF. The CDR3 region has the DNA TGTGCCACCAGCAGAGTTAGCGGGGATGAGCAGTTCTTC.